The present T cell receptor beta chain was sequenced within a study of blood T cell repertoires in COVID-19. Background on the study: PBMCs, B-cell-depleted T cells, or T cells provided the cDNA or gDNA that made up the material.

CDR3 length: 15 amino acids. Per germline, CDR1 SGHTA and CDR2 FQGNSA. Losses at the gene ends were 1 base for V and 3 bases for J; bases not matched to a gene: 3. Original processing notes: Reference gene primer amplification gave nucleated cell count estimates. Sequencing was performed with immunoSEQ multiplex PCR; in TCRdb, only in-frame clones are kept and a portion is missing. V and J calls and clone size are copied from that table; D and trimming were computed from the DNA. The sample includes about 170,000 clones, less than 80% of them seen just once. The chain is built from TRBV7-2 and TRBJ2-7, with 10 bases aligning to TRBD1. Specimen: PBMCs or T cells enriched from blood (not recorded which). The clonotype comes from a woman aged 70 to 79 in a cohort exposed to, infected with or recovered from COVID-19 (not recorded which). The DNA for the CDR3 is TGTGCCAGCAGCTTAGTCTGGACAGGGGGCTACGAGCAGTACTTC. This translates into CASSLVWTGGYEQYF.